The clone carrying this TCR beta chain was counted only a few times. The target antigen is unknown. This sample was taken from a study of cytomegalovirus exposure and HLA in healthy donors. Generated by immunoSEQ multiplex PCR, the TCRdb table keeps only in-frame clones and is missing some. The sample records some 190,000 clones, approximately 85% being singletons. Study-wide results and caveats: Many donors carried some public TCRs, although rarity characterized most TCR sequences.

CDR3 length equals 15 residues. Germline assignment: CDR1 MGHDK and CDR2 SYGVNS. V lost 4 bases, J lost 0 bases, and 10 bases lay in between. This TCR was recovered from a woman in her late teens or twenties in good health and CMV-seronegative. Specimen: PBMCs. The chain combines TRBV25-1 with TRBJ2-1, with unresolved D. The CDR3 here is CASSATWSSYNEQFF. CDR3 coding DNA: TGTGCCAGCAGTGCGACCTGGAGCTCCTACAATGAGCAGTTCTTC.